The 22 T cell receptor beta chains given below trace back to one sample, sequenced in a study of radiotherapy plus CTLA-4 blockade in lung cancer. The repertoire was sequenced with immunoSEQ multiplex PCR; TCRdb's copy has only in-frame clones and lacks some. This table has about 25,000 clones, about 76% appearing once. The material sequenced was peripheral blood, taken from a patient treated with radiotherapy plus ipilimumab. These receptors came from a human donor with non-small cell lung cancer whose response to radiotherapy plus ipilimumab could not be evaluated.

This clone has just a few counts. The V call is TRBV2, the J call TRBJ1-1; 7 nucleotides match TRBD1. V shed 5 bases and J 2 bases; nucleotides not matched to a gene: 2. The CDR3 extends over 13 amino acids. Looked up from germline, CDR1 is SNHLY and CDR2 is FYNNEI. CDR3 nucleotide sequence: TGTGCCAGCAGTCGGGACAGTAACACTGAAGCTTTCTTT. Protein sequence: CASSRDSNTEAFF. Full variable domain (rest looked up from reference TRBV2 and TRBJ1-1): EPEVTQTPSHQVTQMGQEVILRCVPISNHLYFYWYRQILGQKVEFLVSFYNNEISEKSEIFDDQFSVERPDGSNFTLKIRSTKLEDSAMYFCASSRDSNTEAFFGQGTRLTVV.

Only a few counts were recorded for this clone. This chain joins TRBV4-1 and TRBJ1-1; tentative D call: TRBD1 (5 bases). The CDR3 is 14 residues long. The V end lost 6 bases, the J end lost 6 bases, and 17 bases lay between the germline ends. Germline V gives CDR1 MGHRA, CDR2 YSYEKL. DNA of the CDR3: TGCGCCAGCAGGCGACGCGACAGTATCCCTGAAGCTTTCTTT. Protein: CASRRRDSIPEAFF.

The chain joins TRBV18 to TRBJ2-7; D unclear. Germline V gives CDR1 KGHSH, CDR2 LQKENI. V was shortened by 3 bases and J by 1 base, with 10 bases between the two germline ends. The CDR3 sequence is 14 residues long. The CDR3 DNA reads as TGTGCCAGCTCACCGGTAACGAGGTCCTACGAGCAGTACTTC. Its protein is CASSPVTRSYEQYF.

This chain links TRBV19 with TRBJ2-5, with 7 bases aligning to TRBD2. The CDR3 runs to 14 residues. The V gene's germline CDR1 is LNHDA and CDR2 SQIVND (reference sequence). The V segment lost 1 base and the J segment 7 bases; nucleotides outside the gene matches: 6. Here the CDR3 reads CASSIGGSRGTQYF. The DNA for the CDR3 is TGTGCCAGTAGTATAGGCGGGAGCCGAGGGACCCAGTACTTC.

CDR3 in DNA: TGTGCCAGCAGCACAGGGACCTTTACCACAGATACGCAGTATTTT. Amino acid sequence: CASSTGTFTTDTQYF. The chain combines TRBV5-5 with TRBJ2-3, with D possibly TRBD1 on 6 matching bases. Germline CDR1 is SGHKS and CDR2 is YYEKEE (reference sequence). The CDR3 has 15 residues. Between the trimmed V and J ends, which lost 4 bases and 2 bases, there was a span of 14 bases.

The gene calls are TRBV11-2 and TRBJ2-1; TRBD2 agrees at 12 bases. The trim removed 2 bases at V and 9 bases at J, leaving 5 bases unmatched. The germline CDR1 and CDR2 sequences are SGHAT and FQNNGV. This CDR3 is built from 15 residues. The CDR3 here is CASSLLAGGPVEQFF. The CDR3 DNA follows: TGTGCCAGCAGCTTACTAGCGGGAGGGCCTGTTGAGCAGTTCTTC.

The V and J genes are TRBV5-1 and TRBJ1-2, with 8 bases that match TRBD1. The CDR3 runs to 17 residues. Germline lookup yields CDR1 SGHRS and CDR2 YFSETQ. Unmatched junction bases numbered 11, after V lost 3 bases and J lost 1 base. CDR3 DNA: TGCGCCAGCAGCTGGAACCCGGGACAGGTAGATAACTATGGCTACACCTTC. Its translation is CASSWNPGQVDNYGYTF.

The chain is built from TRBV28 and TRBJ1-1, with 8 nucleotides matching TRBD1. V lost 6 bases, J lost 6 bases, and 9 bases stayed unmatched. The germline CDR1 and CDR2 sequences are MDHEN and SYDVKM. This CDR3 region has 14 residues. As DNA, the CDR3 is TGTGCCAGCAGACCCCGACAGGGGAGGTCTGAAGCTTTCTTT. It yields the protein CASRPRQGRSEAFF.

This chain links TRBV18 with TRBJ2-3; D remains ambiguous. Germline V gives CDR1 KGHSH, CDR2 LQKENI. Deletions cut 8 bases from V and 4 bases from J, with 16 bases between. CDR3 size: 14 residues. The CDR3, as DNA: TGTGCCAGCGCACGCCAAGCTGGTTCAGATACGCAGTATTTT. It encodes CASARQAGSDTQYF.

This chain links TRBV7-9 with TRBJ1-5; 7 bases line up with TRBD1. Germline V CDR1 and CDR2: SEHNR, FQNEAQ (reference sequence). CDR3 length: 14 residues. The ends lost 8 bases at V and 3 bases at J; junction bases unmatched: 7. CDR3 sequence: CASSGDSSNQPQHF. The CDR3 DNA reads as TGTGCCAGCTCCGGGGACAGCTCCAATCAGCCCCAGCATTTT.

The chain joins TRBV6-5 to TRBJ1-1; TRBD1 might be the D (6 bases). Germline CDR1 reads MNHEY; CDR2 reads SVGAGI. The length of the CDR3 is 11 residues. Trimming cost V 4 bases and J 8 bases, with 8 bases left between them. The CDR3 protein is CASSWGPEAFF. The CDR3 nucleotides read TGTGCCAGCAGTTGGGGGCCCGAAGCTTTCTTT.

This sequence joins TRBV19 and TRBJ2-7, with TRBD1 matching over 8 bases. CDR3 length: 13 amino acids. The V gene's germline CDR1 is LNHDA and CDR2 SQIVND (reference sequence). Trimming took 5 bases from V and 2 from J; bases not matched to a gene: 2. Here the CDR3 reads CASSRQGTYEQYF. The CDR3 DNA follows: TGTGCCAGTAGTCGACAGGGGACCTACGAGCAGTACTTC.

The chain links TRBV29-1 to TRBJ1-1; 9 bases match TRBD1. Germline trimming cut 6 bases from V and 9 bases from J; bases unmatched to any gene: 5. In germline, CDR1 is SQVTM, CDR2 ANQGSEA. The CDR3 has 11 residues. DNA for the CDR3: TGCAGCGTCGGGACAGGGATAAAAGCTTTCTTT. Translated, it gives CSVGTGIKAFF.

The chain recombines TRBV2 with TRBJ2-1; D is unresolved. Trimming cost V 1 base and J 6 bases, with 7 bases left between them. Germline CDR1 reads SNHLY; CDR2 reads FYNNEI. The CDR3 extends over 13 amino acids. CDR3 loop: CASSEVGFNEQFF. CDR3 sequence (DNA): TGTGCCAGCAGTGAAGTGGGCTTCAATGAGCAGTTCTTC. Full variable domain (remainder filled in from reference TRBV2 and TRBJ2-1): EPEVTQTPSHQVTQMGQEVILRCVPISNHLYFYWYRQILGQKVEFLVSFYNNEISEKSEIFDDQFSVERPDGSNFTLKIRSTKLEDSAMYFCASSEVGFNEQFFGPGTRLTVL.

This chain joins TRBV5-1 and TRBJ1-1; maybe TRBD1 (5 bases). Germline values: CDR1 SGHRS, CDR2 YFSETQ. This CDR3 is built from 14 residues. Trimming took off 5 bases at V and 0 bases at J, with 11 bases between the two ends. CDR3 loop: CASRLDSLNTEAFF. In nucleotides, the CDR3 is TGCGCCAGCAGGTTAGACAGTCTGAACACTGAAGCTTTCTTT.

The CDR3 is CASSVDGRGQPQHF. The CDR3 nucleotides are TGTGCCAGCAGCGTAGATGGTCGAGGGCAGCCCCAGCATTTT. This chain joins TRBV9 and TRBJ1-5; no reliable D call. Germline V gene sequence: CDR1 SGDLS, CDR2 YYNGEE. The CDR3 has 14 residues. Between the trimmed V and J ends, which lost 0 bases and 7 bases, there was a span of 11 bases.

V gene TRBV7-8 combines with J gene TRBJ1-1, with D hard to call. This CDR3 has 15 amino acids. Trimming shortened V by 2 bases and J by 2 bases, and 12 bases separated the two germline ends. Germline V gene sequence: CDR1 SGHVS, CDR2 FQNEAQ. In DNA form, the CDR3 reads TGTGCCAGCAGCTTACTCTGGGGAGCTAACACTGAAGCTTTCTTT. It codes for CASSLLWGANTEAFF. Together with reference TRBV7-8 and TRBJ1-1, the CDR3 gives the full variable domain: GAGVSQSPRYKVAKRGQDVALRCDPISGHVSLFWYQQALGQGPEFLTYFQNEAQLDKSGLPSDRFFAERPEGSVSTLKIQRTQQEDSAVYLCASSLLWGANTEAFFGQGTRLTVV.

The genes are TRBV5-1 and TRBJ2-5; the match to TRBD1 covers 8 bases. Germline V gene lookup returns CDR1 SGHRS and CDR2 YFSETQ. CDR3 length: 15 amino acids. V trimming: 0 bases; J trimming: 5 bases; junction bases outside the gene matches: 6. CDR3 coding DNA: TGCGCCAGCAGCTTGGGGCAGGGGGCGGTGGAGACCCAGTACTTC. Amino acids: CASSLGQGAVETQYF.

This clone turned up a few times. The rearrangement uses TRBV5-4 and TRBJ1-1; 7 bases are shared with TRBD1. The ends lost 4 bases at V and 6 bases at J; junction bases unmatched: 15. The CDR3 sequence is 16 residues long. Per germline, CDR1 SGHNT and CDR2 YYREEE (reference sequence). CDR3 sequence (DNA): TGTGCCAGCAGCACAAATGGCGCCCGACAGGGTGCTGAAGCTTTCTTT. Amino acid sequence: CASSTNGARQGAEAFF.

The V gene is TRBV6-1, the J gene TRBJ2-7, with 8 bases that match TRBD2. The junction had 4 bases not matched to a gene; V was cut back by 6 bases and J by 0 bases. The CDR3 runs to 14 residues. Germline CDR1 MNHNS, CDR2 SASEGT. The CDR3 DNA follows: TGTGCCAGCAGGTCCGGGACTAGCTCCTACGAGCAGTACTTC. Translated, it gives CASRSGTSSYEQYF.

V and J are TRBV27 and TRBJ2-7; no reliable D call. Looked up from germline, CDR1 is MNHEY and CDR2 is SMNVEV (reference sequence). CDR3 length equals 15 residues. Trimming shortened V by 2 bases and J by 0 bases, and 11 bases separated the two germline ends. The CDR3 loop is CASSLTTRSSYEQYF. The CDR3 bases are TGTGCCAGCAGTTTAACCACCCGCAGCTCCTACGAGCAGTACTTC.

The genes are TRBV5-1 and TRBJ1-3; TRBD1 matches 8 bases. The CDR3 loop spans 16 amino acids. The J segment lost 0 bases and the V segment lost 4 bases, leaving 6 bases of the junction unmatched. Germline assignment: CDR1 SGHRS and CDR2 YFSETQ. The CDR3 sequence: CASSGAGQDSGNTIYF. In DNA, the CDR3 is TGCGCCAGCAGCGGGGCGGGACAGGACTCTGGAAACACCATATATTTT.